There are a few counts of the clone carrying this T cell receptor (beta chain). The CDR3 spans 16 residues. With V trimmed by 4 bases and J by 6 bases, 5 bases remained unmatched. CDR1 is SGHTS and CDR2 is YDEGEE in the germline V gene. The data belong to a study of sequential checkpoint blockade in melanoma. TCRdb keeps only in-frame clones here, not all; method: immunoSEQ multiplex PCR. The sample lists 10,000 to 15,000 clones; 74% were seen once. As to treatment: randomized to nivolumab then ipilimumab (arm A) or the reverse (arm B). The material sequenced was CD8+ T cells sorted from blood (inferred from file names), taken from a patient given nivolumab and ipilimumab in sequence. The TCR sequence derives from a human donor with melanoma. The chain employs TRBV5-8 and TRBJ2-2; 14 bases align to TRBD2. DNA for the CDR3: TGTGCCAGCAGCCCGACTAGCGGGAGGGTGTCCGGGGAGCTGTTTTTT. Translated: CASSPTSGRVSGELFF.